What follows is one T cell receptor (beta chain) and its context. This clone's antigen is unknown. Possible read error: a much larger clone is one base away. Cut back by 4 bases and 13 bases, the V and J ends lie 28 bases apart. The germline V gene encodes CDR1 MNHEY and CDR2 SVGEGT. From the cysteine through the phenylalanine, the CDR3 covers 16 amino acids. Only the CDR3 portion is preserved as DNA: 48 bases, with reading frame beginning at the first base. TCRbeta-specific cDNA was reverse-transcribed from 500 ng total RNA using a constant-region primer and ProtoScript II reverse transcriptase. Three nested multiplex PCR rounds, following a slightly modified ARM-PCR procedure, were used to build the TCRbeta libraries. Each of the first two PCR rounds ran for 9 to 10 cycles using multiplex TRBV1-TRBV30 forward primers together with a Cbeta reverse primer. Sample barcodes and Illumina adapters were added in a final 25-cycle PCR with Deep VentR polymerase. Amplicons of 200-500 bp were gel-purified with a QIAquick gel extraction kit before sequencing. An Illumina HiSeq 2500 was used to sequence the TCRbeta amplicons, generating 250-bp paired-end reads. The paper's data handling went like this. Quality trimming of reads was performed with Trimmomatic v0.33, and paired reads were merged with FLASH v1.2.11 so that full CDR3 sequences could be recovered. V, D and J germline segments were assigned to the rearranged TCRbeta sequences by MiGEC v1.2.1b. Clonotype statistics and Shannon-Wiener diversity indices were calculated with VDJtools v1.0.0. To cut down on sampling bias, every analysis after diversity analysis relied on just the 250 most abundant clonotypes from each sample. The raw public data were reprocessed by TCRdb itself: fastp quality trimming at Q25, MiXCR clonotype calling, in-frame beta chains only. When rows share a CDR3 protein, they turn into one entry using the most common DNA and genes. TCRdb, not the original authors, processed these V and J calls. This sample gives fewer than 350,000 distinct CDR3 sequences in total; about 62% of them show up just once. 9% of the sample belongs to the ten largest clones.

This entry belongs to a study of tumor-infiltrating lymphocytes in primary liver carcinoma (dated by TCRdb to between 2016 and 2019). Study-wide context: Between late 2015 and March 2016, 4 or 5 patients in China with histopathologically diagnosed primary liver carcinoma had their tumors surgically resected. Samples yielded roughly 3.5 to 8 million productive TCRbeta reads; read depth did not differ significantly between tissue types. TCRbeta repertoire sequencing, expression microarrays and whole-exome sequencing were combined in the study across five regions of each liver tumor, with adjacent normal tissue and blood also included. Repertoires from technical replicates were highly reproducible, with mean shared-clone rates roughly 0.87 and correlation coefficients above 0.95. The five patients, three men and two women aged 30 to 69 years, had hepatocellular carcinoma (four) or combined HCC and intrahepatic cholangiocarcinoma (one). A total of 35 specimens from 5 patients underwent TCRbeta repertoire sequencing, comprising approximately 25 tumor regions, 5 adjacent noncancerous liver tissues and 5 peripheral blood samples. The five patients had tumors of stage T1-T3 N0M0, with maximum diameters ranging from 4.2 to 10 cm. General conclusions and limits of the study: The study included only a handful of patients, and the authors note findings should be validated in a larger study. Repertoire overlap was higher between tumor regions (mean about 36%) than tumor-adjacent (approximately 17%) or tumor-blood (approximately 14%) pairs, consistent with antigen-driven expansion. Bulk unsorted samples precluded comparing CD4+ and CD8+ T cell repertoires. Compared with blood, tumors had a significantly larger share of the repertoire taken up by the top 250 clones (p = 0.039). Only the TCR beta chain was sequenced, which likely underestimates true repertoire diversity because unpaired alpha chains were not captured.

RNA from unsorted whole blood was extracted with TRIzol reagent, and germline DNA was obtained with the DNeasy Blood & Tissue kit. Chronic HBV infection was present in the patients, and the patients were treatment-naive at sampling. Before surgery, roughly 3.7 milliliters of peripheral blood were collected into K2EDTA tubes. The sample was peripheral blood. The receptor was derived from a man aged 40-50 years with primary liver carcinoma and hepatitis B virus infection. This receptor chain uses TRBV6-2 or TRBV6-3 and TRBJ2-5; TRBD1 is possibly the D segment (6 matching bases). CDR3 loop: CASSFGTPEKKWGLYF. The nucleotide sequence reads as follows: TGTGCCAGCAGTTTCGGGACACCCGAGAAAAAGTGGGGCCTGTACTTC.